The 20 T cell receptor beta chains below come from one sample, sequenced in a study of blood T cell repertoires in COVID-19. Profiled with immunoSEQ multiplex PCR; TCRdb holds only in-frame clones, not every one. The repertoire includes 200,000 to 250,000 clones, about 82% of them detected once, and around 6.5% sits in the top ten. The source material was peripheral blood. Receptors originate from a woman aged 55-70 years with active or convalescent COVID-19.

The chain combines TRBV5-1 with TRBJ2-5, with 7 bases fitting TRBD1. Per germline, CDR1 SGHRS and CDR2 YFSETQ. CDR3 length: 14 amino acids. V shed 0 bases and J 4 bases; nucleotides not matched to a gene: 3. Written as DNA, the CDR3 is TGCGCCAGCAGCTTGGGACGGACAGGAGAGACCCAGTACTTC. It is translated as CASSLGRTGETQYF.

This clone appeared once. This chain connects TRBV27 to TRBJ2-3, with a possible D match to TRBD2 (6 bases). Trimming left V 0 bases short and J 1 base short, with 11 bases between. The CDR3 is made up of 16 amino acids. CDR1 is MNHEY and CDR2 is SMNVEV in the germline V gene (reference sequence). This CDR3 reads CASSLSIGGGTDTQYF. Here the CDR3 DNA reads TGTGCCAGCAGTTTATCAATCGGCGGGGGCACAGATACGCAGTATTTT.

The count of this clone is one. This rearrangement joins TRBV9 to TRBJ2-5, with D hard to call. The V gene lost 3 bases and the J gene lost 2 bases, with 14 bases spanning the gap. Germline CDR1 is SGDLS and CDR2 is YYNGEE. This CDR3 is built from 15 residues. DNA for the CDR3: TGTGCCAGCAGCGGAATGGCTGTCGGGCAAGAGACCCAGTACTTC. Translating it yields CASSGMAVGQETQYF.

The V and J genes are TRBV6-6 and TRBJ2-3; 7 bases line up with TRBD2. Germline CDR1 and CDR2: MNHNY and SVGAGI (reference sequence). The V and J ends lost 4 bases and 0 bases, in that order; junction bases with no gene match: 4. The CDR3 extends over 15 amino acids. CDR3 region: CASSSRAGSTDTQYF. The CDR3 DNA is TGTGCCAGCAGTTCTAGAGCGGGGAGCACAGATACGCAGTATTTT.

The rearrangement uses TRBV29-1 and TRBJ2-5, with 7 bases that match TRBD1. The V segment lost 4 bases and the J segment 4 bases; nucleotides outside the gene matches: 12. This CDR3 contains 15 residues. Germline V gives CDR1 SQVTM, CDR2 ANQGSEA. CDR3 loop: CSVAVPGQVPETQYF. CDR3 DNA: TGCAGCGTTGCGGTCCCCGGACAGGTCCCAGAGACCCAGTACTTC.

The V gene is TRBV6-1, the J gene TRBJ2-7; the D gene is possibly TRBD1 (6 bases). Trimming removed 1 base from V and 4 bases from J, with 8 bases in between. The CDR3 spans 13 residues. Germline assignment: CDR1 MNHNS and CDR2 SASEGT. CDR3 DNA: TGTGCCAGCAGTGAAGACAGGGTGTACGAGCAGTACTTC. Translating gives CASSEDRVYEQYF.

This clone was found once. The chain employs TRBV5-5 and TRBJ1-4; 8 bases align to TRBD1. CDR1 SGHKS and CDR2 YYEKEE come from the germline V gene (reference sequence). After removal of 4 bases from V and 6 bases from J, the junction contained 11 bases not matched to a gene. The CDR3 extends over 16 amino acids. DNA of the CDR3: TGTGCCAGCAGCGACGACTCAGGGGGCTTGGATGAAAAACTGTTTTTT. This sequence encodes CASSDDSGGLDEKLFF. Combining the CDR3 with reference TRBV5-5 and TRBJ1-4 gives the whole variable domain DAGVTQSPTHLIKTRGQQVTLRCSPISGHKSVSWYQQVLGQGPQFIFQYYEKEERGRGNFPDRFSARQFPNYSSELNVNALLLGDSALYLCASSDDSGGLDEKLFFGSGTQLSVL.

This clone was picked up one time. The chain uses TRBV19 and TRBJ1-5; 8 bases fit TRBD1. Germline V gene sequence: CDR1 LNHDA, CDR2 SQIVND (reference sequence). With V trimmed by 3 bases and J by 1 base, 8 bases remained unmatched. The CDR3 has 17 residues. The CDR3 loop is CASSINQGARSNQPQHF. CDR3 in DNA: TGTGCCAGTAGTATCAACCAGGGGGCACGGAGCAATCAGCCCCAGCATTTT.

The chain has TRBV7-2 and TRBJ1-3, with D tentatively TRBD1 (6 bases). The CDR3 contains 17 residues. CDR1 and CDR2 (germline): SGHTA, FQGNSA. With 2 bases removed from V and 0 bases from J, the gap between germline ends came to 14 bases. The CDR3: CASSLFQEQGSGNTIYF. The CDR3 nucleotides read TGTGCCAGCAGCTTATTTCAGGAACAGGGCTCTGGAAACACCATATATTTT.

The CDR3 sequence is CASSISALQGNQPQHF. DNA of the CDR3: TGTGCCAGTAGTATATCGGCCCTACAGGGGAATCAGCCCCAGCATTTT. V and J are TRBV19 and TRBJ1-5; 7 bases are shared with TRBD1. Per germline, CDR1 LNHDA and CDR2 SQIVND (reference sequence). Unmatched junction bases numbered 8, after V lost 2 bases and J lost 4 bases. The CDR3 contains 16 residues.

For the CDR3, the DNA is TGTGCCAGCAGTGCCTACGGGATTGGGAGCTCCTACAATGAGCAGTTCTTC. Translating it yields CASSAYGIGSSYNEQFF. V and J are TRBV2 and TRBJ2-1; tentative D call: TRBD2 (5 bases). Trimming left V 4 bases short and J 0 bases short, with 16 bases between. Germline CDR1 is SNHLY and CDR2 is FYNNEI. The CDR3 spans 17 residues.

This chain links TRBV4-1 with TRBJ1-3, with TRBD1 as a possible D gene (6 bases). CDR1 is MGHRA, CDR2 YSYEKL, per germline. The CDR3 has 17 residues. V gave up 0 bases and J gave up 8 bases, with 20 bases separating them. CDR3 residues: CASSQDQVTGTGYTIYF. The CDR3 coding sequence is TGCGCCAGCAGCCAAGATCAGGTCACAGGGACGGGGTACACCATATATTTT.

This rearrangement joins TRBV6-5 to TRBJ1-1; D may be TRBD1 (5 bases). Germline V lookup: CDR1 MNHEY, CDR2 SVGAGI. V was clipped by 5 bases and J by 5 bases, with 12 bases between them. The length of the CDR3 is 13 residues. The CDR3 DNA is TGTGCCAGCAGTCAGACAGAGCCTACTGAAGCTTTCTTT. Its translation is CASSQTEPTEAFF.

This chain links TRBV24-1 with TRBJ2-3; TRBD1 matches 10 bases. This CDR3 has 19 residues. Germline loops: CDR1 KGHDR, CDR2 SFDVKD. V trimming: 5 bases; J trimming: 0 bases; junction bases outside the gene matches: 13. The CDR3, as DNA: TGTGCCACCAGTGCCGCCTTGGGGGACAGGGGACTTAGCACAGATACGCAGTATTTT. This encodes CATSAALGDRGLSTDTQYF.

The genes are TRBV2 and TRBJ2-3; no clear D gene. CDR1 is SNHLY and CDR2 is FYNNEI in the germline V gene. CDR3 length: 14 residues. V lost 6 bases to trimming and J lost 4 bases, with 14 bases between them. CDR3 protein: CASSRGPAPDTQYF. CDR3 in DNA: TGTGCCAGCAGCAGAGGCCCGGCGCCAGATACGCAGTATTTT.

This chain joins TRBV10-3 and TRBJ1-5; D remains ambiguous. Germline loops: CDR1 ENHRY, CDR2 SYGVKD. The CDR3 runs to 15 residues. V was pared by 0 bases and J by 0 bases, with 6 bases between. CDR3 sequence: CAISESTGSNQPQHF. The CDR3 nucleotides are TGTGCCATCAGTGAGTCGACGGGTAGCAATCAGCCCCAGCATTTT.

The chain employs TRBV5-1 and TRBJ1-6; tentative D call: TRBD1 (6 bases). The V gene lost 0 bases and the J gene lost 7 bases, with 14 bases spanning the gap. The CDR3 length is 16 residues. Per the germline V gene, CDR1 is SGHRS and CDR2 is YFSETQ. CDR3 DNA: TGCGCCAGCAGCTTGGATTACAGGGTTGGGAATTCACCCCTCCACTTT. This sequence encodes CASSLDYRVGNSPLHF. The full variable domain, with the rest looked up from reference TRBV5-1 and TRBJ1-6, is KAGVTQTPRYLIKTRGQQVTLSCSPISGHRSVSWYQQTPGQGLQFLFEYFSETQRNKGNFPGRFSGRQFSNSRSEMNVSTLELGDSALYLCASSLDYRVGNSPLHFGNGTRLTVT.

The rearrangement joins TRBV15 to TRBJ1-2; 7 bases line up with TRBD1. Trimming at V came to 3 bases and at J to 7 bases, leaving 20 bases not matched to a gene. The V gene's germline CDR1 is LNHNV and CDR2 YYDKDF (reference sequence). CDR3 length equals 18 residues. The CDR3 DNA sequence: TGTGCCACCAGCAGGGCATATTCGACAGGGCCCGAGGATGGTGGCTACACCTTC. It encodes CATSRAYSTGPEDGGYTF. Variable domain in full (rest from reference TRBV15 and TRBJ1-2): DAMVIQNPRYQVTQFGKPVTLSCSQTLNHNVMYWYQQKSSQAPKLLFHYYDKDFNNEADTPDNFQSRRPNTSFCFLDIRSPGLGDTAMYLCATSRAYSTGPEDGGYTFGSGTRLTVV.

The chain combines TRBV29-1 with TRBJ1-5, with a tentative D call TRBD1 (6 bases). V shed 7 bases and J shed 2 bases, with 12 bases lying between them. Germline V gives CDR1 SQVTM, CDR2 ANQGSEA. The CDR3 contains 13 residues. CDR3 DNA: TGCAGCGCACAGGGATGGGGCAATCAGCCCCAGCATTTT. Protein product: CSAQGWGNQPQHF.

The chain has TRBV3-1 (or the pseudogene TRBV3-2) and TRBJ1-5, with D unclear. Trimming cost V 1 base and J 6 bases, with 10 bases left between them. The CDR3 has 14 residues. Germline V CDR1 and CDR2: LGHDT, YNNKEL (reference sequence). The chain's CDR3 is CASSQAGGFQPQHF. CDR3 DNA: TGTGCCAGCAGCCAAGCGGGTGGGTTTCAGCCCCAGCATTTT.